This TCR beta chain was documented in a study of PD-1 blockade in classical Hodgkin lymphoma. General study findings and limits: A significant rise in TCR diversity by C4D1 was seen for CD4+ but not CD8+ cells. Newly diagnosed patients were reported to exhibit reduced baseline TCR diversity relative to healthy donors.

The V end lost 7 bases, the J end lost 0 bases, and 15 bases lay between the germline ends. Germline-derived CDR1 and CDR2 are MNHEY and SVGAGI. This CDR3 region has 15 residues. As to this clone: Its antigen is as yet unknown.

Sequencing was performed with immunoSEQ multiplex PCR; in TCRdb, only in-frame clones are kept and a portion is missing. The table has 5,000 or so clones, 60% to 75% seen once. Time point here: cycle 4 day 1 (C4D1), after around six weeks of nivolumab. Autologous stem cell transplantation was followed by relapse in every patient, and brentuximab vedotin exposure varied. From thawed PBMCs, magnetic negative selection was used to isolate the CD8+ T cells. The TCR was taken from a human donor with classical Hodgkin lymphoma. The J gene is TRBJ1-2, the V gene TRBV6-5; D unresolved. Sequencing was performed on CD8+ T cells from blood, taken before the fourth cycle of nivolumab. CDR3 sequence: CASTRLELANYGYTF. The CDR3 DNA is TGTGCCAGCACCCGACTGGAACTAGCTAACTATGGCTACACCTTC.